This TCR beta chain was sequenced for a study of T cell clonality in common variable immunodeficiency. Data came from immunoSEQ multiplex PCR; TCRdb stores just in-frame clones and leaves some out. The specimen gives around 15,000 clones without singletons; the ten biggest hold approximately 14%. Heparinized whole blood, roughly 5 to 8 ml, came from each donor. Germline CDR1 reads DFQATT; CDR2 reads SNEGSKA (reference sequence). Trimming took 5 bases from V and 4 from J; bases not matched to a gene: 13. The CDR3 sequence is 16 residues long. This clone was recorded at least ten times. Antigen specificity is unknown. The read comes to an end 3 residues before the CDR3 does, leaving the germline J gene to fill in the end. Points from the study as a whole: Reportedly, TCR beta sequences from common variable immunodeficiency showed fewer deletions and N-nucleotide insertions.

The clonotype originates from a human donor with common variable immunodeficiency. Sequencing input: peripheral blood mononuclear cells. This chain joins TRBV20-1 and TRBJ1-5, with 8 bases identical to TRBD1. The chain's CDR3 is CSAPIQGAARNQPQHF. Incomplete CDR3 DNA: TGCAGTGCTCCAATCCAGGGGGCGGCCCGAAATCAGCCC.